A single T cell receptor beta chain is shown here with its context. Its matching antigen is unknown. Germline V gene data show CDR1 as MNHEY and CDR2 as SMNVEV (reference sequence). The CDR3 runs to 14 residues. J was trimmed by 8 bases and V by 6 bases; bases with no gene match: 10. The time point was: baseline, week 1 (first vaccination visit). Treatment in this sample: pre-vaccination baseline after standard-of-care therapy. New WHO grade 3 or 4 astrocytomas that were IDH1-mutant and ATRX-lost occurred in the donors. The data were taken from a study of a mutant IDH1 vaccine in newly diagnosed glioma. The overall study: Former treatment meant radiotherapy, temozolomide, or both; the majority had gotten both.

Study-wide results and limits: Vaccination induced immune responses in about 93% of patients. Pseudoprogression seemingly bore no relation to changes in top peripheral T cell clonotypes.

Here immunoSEQ multiplex PCR was the method, and the copy in TCRdb shows in-frame clones only, minus some. The table records approximately 70,000 clones, less than 85% of them present only once. The sequences come from PBMCs, collected from a glioma patient treated with radiotherapy, temozolomide or both. This TCR was sampled from a middle-aged man with glioma. The chain is built from TRBV27 and TRBJ1-2; 9 bases align to TRBD1. CDR3 nucleotide sequence: TGTGCCAGCAGGCCGGGACAGGGTAGACTGGGCTACACCTTC. Translation gives CASRPGQGRLGYTF.